Listed below are T cell receptor beta chains from one sample, sequenced in a study of blood T cells in healthy people across ages. TCRdb analysed the 5' RACE reads with MiXCR anew, one entry per CDR3 protein. The top ten clones hold around 22% of a sample with almost 800,000 distinct CDR3 sequences, 58% of them seen once. Sequencing used blood. Source of these receptors: a man younger than 45 in good health. Each CDR3 is given with its conserved first and last residue. The D gene is left open where the match is weak. Size values are once, few and many counts, or a class for expanded clones, and some rows have none.

V gene: TRBV27; D gene: TRBD2; clone size: .; J gene: TRBJ2-5; CDR3 protein: CASAGTSVETQYF; CDR3 DNA: TGTGCCAGTGCCGGGACTAGCGTAGAGACCCAGTACTTC
V gene: TRBV7-2; D gene: TRBD2; clone size: .; J gene: TRBJ2-1; CDR3 protein: CASSRLGLAGRSSYNEQFF; CDR3 DNA: TGTGCCAGCTCCCGACTGGGACTAGCGGGGCGCAGCTCCTACAATGAGCAGTTCTTC
V gene: TRBV20-1; D gene: TRBD2; clone size: few; J gene: TRBJ2-4; CDR3 protein: CSARANIGLAGVEQYF; CDR3 DNA: TGCAGTGCTAGAGCGAATATAGGACTAGCGGGAGTTGAGCAGTACTTC
V gene: TRBV9; D gene: .; clone size: .; J gene: TRBJ1-6; CDR3 protein: CANSDRDDHNSPLHF; CDR3 DNA: TGTGCCAACAGCGACCGAGATGACCATAATTCACCCCTCCACTTT
V gene: TRBV20-1; D gene: .; clone size: .; J gene: TRBJ2-5; CDR3 protein: CSAIGRFNREWETQYF; CDR3 DNA: TGCAGTGCTATAGGGAGGTTTAATCGGGAATGGGAGACCCAGTACTTC
V gene: TRBV2; D gene: TRBD1; clone size: .; J gene: TRBJ2-2; CDR3 protein: CASSGQGEGELFF; CDR3 DNA: TGTGCCAGCAGTGGACAGGGGGAGGGGGAGCTGTTTTTT
V gene: TRBV4-1; D gene: TRBD1; clone size: .; J gene: TRBJ1-1; CDR3 protein: CASSFSGQGKKTEAFF; CDR3 DNA: TGCGCCAGCAGCTTCTCCGGACAGGGGAAGAAAACTGAAGCTTTCTTT
V gene: TRBV7-9; D gene: .; clone size: .; J gene: TRBJ2-1; CDR3 protein: CASSPALGRAPYNEQFF; CDR3 DNA: TGTGCCAGCAGCCCGGCCCTGGGCAGGGCCCCCTACAATGAGCAGTTCTTC
V gene: TRBV5-1; D gene: .; clone size: .; J gene: TRBJ2-2; CDR3 protein: CASNPTGGTGELFF; CDR3 DNA: TGCGCCAGCAATCCCACGGGCGGCACCGGGGAGCTGTTTTTT
V gene: TRBV7-8; D gene: TRBD2; clone size: .; J gene: TRBJ2-3; CDR3 protein: CASTPGRARDTQYF; CDR3 DNA: TGTGCCAGCACCCCAGGGAGGGCGAGAGATACGCAGTATTTT
V gene: TRBV29-1; D gene: .; clone size: .; J gene: TRBJ1-1; CDR3 protein: CSATPGQLNTEAFF; CDR3 DNA: TGCAGCGCAACCCCGGGGCAGCTCAACACTGAAGCTTTCTTT
V gene: TRBV15; D gene: .; clone size: .; J gene: TRBJ2-7; CDR3 protein: CATSSPGLGSYEQYF; CDR3 DNA: TGTGCCACCAGCTCCCCGGGCCTTGGCTCCTACGAGCAGTACTTC
V gene: TRBV20-1; D gene: TRBD1; clone size: few; J gene: TRBJ2-7; CDR3 protein: CSADRAGTGYEQYF; CDR3 DNA: TGCAGTGCAGACCGAGCCGGGACAGGGTACGAGCAGTACTTC
V gene: TRBV5-1; D gene: TRBD1; clone size: .; J gene: TRBJ2-1; CDR3 protein: CASSLVRDRVFGNEQFF; CDR3 DNA: TGCGCCAGCAGCTTGGTGCGGGACAGGGTATTTGGCAATGAGCAGTTCTTC
V gene: TRBV5-1; D gene: TRBD1; clone size: .; J gene: TRBJ2-7; CDR3 protein: CASGYGTGVYEQYF; CDR3 DNA: TGCGCCAGCGGCTACGGGACAGGGGTCTACGAGCAGTACTTC
V gene: TRBV10-3; D gene: .; clone size: .; J gene: TRBJ1-6; CDR3 protein: CAISGTDSPLHF; CDR3 DNA: TGTGCCATCAGTGGAACAGATTCACCCCTCCACTTT
V gene: TRBV20-1; D gene: TRBD2; clone size: once; J gene: TRBJ2-1; CDR3 protein: CSSLAGVNNEQFF; CDR3 DNA: TGCAGTTCATTAGCGGGGGTTAACAATGAGCAGTTCTTC
V gene: TRBV12-3/TRBV12-4; D gene: .; clone size: .; J gene: TRBJ2-2; CDR3 protein: CASSLNDAGELFF; CDR3 DNA: TGTGCCAGCAGTTTAAATGACGCCGGGGAGCTGTTTTTT
V gene: TRBV12-3/TRBV12-4; D gene: TRBD2; clone size: .; J gene: TRBJ2-1; CDR3 protein: CASSLGSGSLGEQFF; CDR3 DNA: TGTGCCAGCAGTTTAGGTAGCGGGAGTCTGGGTGAGCAGTTCTTC
V gene: TRBV20-1; D gene: .; clone size: .; J gene: TRBJ2-1; CDR3 protein: CSARDELVFGNEQFF; CDR3 DNA: TGCAGTGCTAGAGATGAACTAGTTTTTGGGAATGAGCAGTTCTTC
V gene: TRBV24-1; D gene: .; clone size: .; J gene: TRBJ1-5; CDR3 protein: CATRAFPQQPQHF; CDR3 DNA: TGTGCCACCAGAGCATTCCCCCAGCAGCCCCAGCATTTT
V gene: TRBV7-8; D gene: .; clone size: .; J gene: TRBJ2-7; CDR3 protein: CASSLGRALGSEQYF; CDR3 DNA: TGTGCCAGCAGCTTAGGTCGGGCGTTAGGTTCCGAGCAGTACTTC
V gene: TRBV27; D gene: .; clone size: .; J gene: TRBJ1-1; CDR3 protein: CATVRGAEAFF; CDR3 DNA: TGTGCCACCGTGAGGGGCGCTGAAGCTTTCTTT
V gene: TRBV11-2; D gene: TRBD1; clone size: .; J gene: TRBJ2-3; CDR3 protein: CASSQQGIATDTQYF; CDR3 DNA: TGTGCCAGCAGCCAACAGGGGATAGCAACAGATACGCAGTATTTT
V gene: TRBV6-2/TRBV6-3; D gene: .; clone size: .; J gene: TRBJ1-5; CDR3 protein: CASSYSGQPQHF; CDR3 DNA: TGTGCCAGCAGTTACTCGGGTCAGCCCCAGCATTTT
V gene: TRBV2; D gene: .; clone size: few; J gene: TRBJ1-2; CDR3 protein: CASSEVSPTGGGYTF; CDR3 DNA: TGTGCCAGCAGTGAAGTCAGCCCGACCGGGGGTGGCTACACCTTC
V gene: TRBV4-3; D gene: .; clone size: few; J gene: TRBJ1-2; CDR3 protein: CASSQDGQGPYGYTF; CDR3 DNA: TGCGCCAGCAGCCAAGATGGCCAGGGCCCCTATGGCTACACCTTC
V gene: TRBV7-9; D gene: TRBD2; clone size: many; J gene: TRBJ2-5; CDR3 protein: CASSLGTSEETQYF; CDR3 DNA: TGTGCCAGCAGCTTAGGGACTAGTGAAGAGACCCAGTACTTC
V gene: TRBV21-1; D gene: .; clone size: .; J gene: TRBJ1-5; CDR3 protein: CDGRLNQPQHF; CDR3 DNA: TGTGATGGACGGCTTAATCAGCCCCAGCATTTT
V gene: TRBV27; D gene: .; clone size: .; J gene: TRBJ2-3; CDR3 protein: CASSFGWLHTDTQYF; CDR3 DNA: TGTGCCAGCAGTTTTGGTTGGCTACACACAGATACGCAGTATTTT
V gene: TRBV12-3/TRBV12-4; D gene: .; clone size: .; J gene: TRBJ2-5; CDR3 protein: CASTRSIAYGEQYF; CDR3 DNA: TGTGCCAGCACCAGGTCGATAGCTTATGGTGAGCAGTACTTC
V gene: TRBV20-1; D gene: .; clone size: .; J gene: TRBJ2-1; CDR3 protein: CSARDRLRSNEQFF; CDR3 DNA: TGCAGTGCTAGAGATCGATTGAGGAGCAATGAGCAGTTCTTC
V gene: TRBV11-2; D gene: .; clone size: .; J gene: TRBJ2-1; CDR3 protein: CASSLDGVVVRDEQFF; CDR3 DNA: TGTGCCAGCAGCTTAGATGGGGTTGTGGTACGCGATGAGCAGTTCTTC
V gene: TRBV12-3/TRBV12-4; D gene: .; clone size: once; J gene: TRBJ2-2; CDR3 protein: CASSPQGLTNTGELFF; CDR3 DNA: TGTGCCAGCAGCCCCCAAGGACTAACGAACACCGGGGAGCTGTTTTTT
V gene: TRBV5-1; D gene: TRBD1; clone size: .; J gene: TRBJ1-2; CDR3 protein: CASSLDRAHGYTF; CDR3 DNA: TGCGCCAGCAGCTTAGACAGGGCGCATGGCTACACCTTC
V gene: TRBV4-2; D gene: .; clone size: once; J gene: TRBJ2-3; CDR3 protein: CASSPWGGGADTQYF; CDR3 DNA: TGTGCCAGCAGCCCGTGGGGCGGGGGCGCAGATACGCAGTATTTT
V gene: TRBV12-3/TRBV12-4; D gene: TRBD1; clone size: .; J gene: TRBJ2-3; CDR3 protein: CASSLGPRVRTGVTDTQYF; CDR3 DNA: TGTGCCAGCAGTTTAGGTCCACGGGTCCGGACAGGGGTCACAGATACGCAGTATTTT
V gene: TRBV20-1; D gene: .; clone size: .; J gene: TRBJ2-7; CDR3 protein: CSALGGGTRIYEQYF; CDR3 DNA: TGCAGTGCCCTCGGAGGAGGGACAAGGATCTACGAGCAGTACTTC
V gene: TRBV4-2; D gene: .; clone size: few; J gene: TRBJ1-5; CDR3 protein: CASSQDPQQPQHF; CDR3 DNA: TGTGCCAGCAGCCAAGATCCCCAGCAGCCCCAGCATTTT
V gene: TRBV7-2; D gene: TRBD1; clone size: few; J gene: TRBJ2-4; CDR3 protein: CASSLTGSAKNIQYF; CDR3 DNA: TGTGCCAGCAGCTTGACAGGGTCGGCCAAAAACATTCAGTACTTC
V gene: TRBV4-2; D gene: .; clone size: .; J gene: TRBJ2-7; CDR3 protein: CASSQGGGEQYF; CDR3 DNA: TGTGCCAGCAGCCAGGGGGGAGGCGAGCAGTACTTC
V gene: TRBV4-2; D gene: TRBD1; clone size: .; J gene: TRBJ1-2; CDR3 protein: CASSQRPGTGGRYGYTF; CDR3 DNA: TGTGCCAGCAGCCAACGGCCCGGGACAGGGGGTCGCTATGGCTACACCTTC
V gene: TRBV20-1; D gene: TRBD2; clone size: .; J gene: TRBJ2-7; CDR3 protein: CSARDLLADYYEQYF; CDR3 DNA: TGCAGTGCTAGAGATTTACTAGCGGACTATTACGAGCAGTACTTC
V gene: TRBV10-3; D gene: .; clone size: few; J gene: TRBJ2-5; CDR3 protein: CAISESRSLETQYF; CDR3 DNA: TGTGCCATCAGTGAGTCTAGGAGTCTAGAGACCCAGTACTTC
V gene: TRBV12-3/TRBV12-4; D gene: .; clone size: .; J gene: TRBJ2-7; CDR3 protein: CASSLGNNEQYF; CDR3 DNA: TGTGCCAGCAGTTTAGGGAACAATGAGCAGTACTTC
V gene: TRBV20-1; D gene: .; clone size: .; J gene: TRBJ2-3; CDR3 protein: CSASPGLGTDTQYF; CDR3 DNA: TGCAGTGCTAGCCCGGGACTTGGCACAGATACGCAGTATTTT
V gene: TRBV7-2; D gene: TRBD1; clone size: .; J gene: TRBJ1-6; CDR3 protein: CASSPRQGSASPLHF; CDR3 DNA: TGTGCCAGCAGCCCCAGACAGGGGTCGGCTTCACCCCTCCACTTT
V gene: TRBV10-3; D gene: .; clone size: .; J gene: TRBJ2-5; CDR3 protein: CAISEAGFQETQYF; CDR3 DNA: TGTGCCATCAGTGAGGCGGGCTTCCAAGAGACCCAGTACTTC
V gene: TRBV29-1; D gene: .; clone size: .; J gene: TRBJ2-3; CDR3 protein: CSVDRQVTDTQYF; CDR3 DNA: TGCAGCGTTGACCGGCAGGTTACAGATACGCAGTATTTT
V gene: TRBV30; D gene: TRBD2; clone size: .; J gene: TRBJ2-4; CDR3 protein: CAWARLAGAKNIQYF; CDR3 DNA: TGTGCCTGGGCTAGACTAGCGGGCGCCAAAAACATTCAGTACTTC
V gene: TRBV6-6; D gene: TRBD1; clone size: few; J gene: TRBJ2-7; CDR3 protein: CASSSRDRDYEQYF; CDR3 DNA: TGTGCCAGCAGTTCCCGGGACAGAGACTACGAGCAGTACTTC
V gene: TRBV12-3/TRBV12-4; D gene: TRBD2; clone size: .; J gene: TRBJ2-7; CDR3 protein: CASSSARGGEQYF; CDR3 DNA: TGTGCCAGCAGTTCAGCGCGGGGGGGCGAGCAGTACTTC
V gene: TRBV9; D gene: TRBD1; clone size: .; J gene: TRBJ2-7; CDR3 protein: CASGRQGNEQYF; CDR3 DNA: TGTGCCAGCGGTCGACAGGGGAACGAGCAGTACTTC
V gene: TRBV4-2; D gene: .; clone size: .; J gene: TRBJ2-7; CDR3 protein: CASSPVGGRGSHEQYF; CDR3 DNA: TGTGCCAGTAGCCCGGTAGGGGGGCGGGGTTCACACGAGCAGTACTTC
V gene: TRBV28; D gene: TRBD2; clone size: .; J gene: TRBJ2-3; CDR3 protein: CASSLPTSGIDTQYF; CDR3 DNA: TGTGCCAGCAGTTTGCCTACTAGCGGGATAGATACGCAGTATTTT
V gene: TRBV29-1; D gene: TRBD2; clone size: few; J gene: TRBJ2-2; CDR3 protein: CSVGGTRLTGELFF; CDR3 DNA: TGCAGCGTTGGAGGGACTAGACTTACCGGGGAGCTGTTTTTT
V gene: TRBV6-1; D gene: TRBD1; clone size: once; J gene: TRBJ2-3; CDR3 protein: CANRQGNTDTQYF; CDR3 DNA: TGTGCCAATCGACAGGGGAACACAGATACGCAGTATTTT
V gene: TRBV7-2; D gene: .; clone size: .; J gene: TRBJ2-1; CDR3 protein: CASSSGLEHNEQFF; CDR3 DNA: TGTGCCAGCAGCTCGGGACTGGAGCACAATGAGCAGTTCTTC
V gene: TRBV15; D gene: .; clone size: .; J gene: TRBJ2-1; CDR3 protein: CATSRDQGGEQFF; CDR3 DNA: TGTGCCACCAGCAGAGATCAGGGAGGTGAGCAGTTCTTC
V gene: TRBV3-1; D gene: TRBD1; clone size: .; J gene: TRBJ2-7; CDR3 protein: CASSQGTVGQGYEQYF; CDR3 DNA: TGTGCCAGCAGCCAAGGGACCGTCGGACAGGGGTACGAGCAGTACTTC